Listed here are 5 T cell receptor beta chains from one sample, sequenced in a study of cytotoxic CD8 clonotypes in ibrutinib-treated CLL. The table came from immunoSEQ multiplex PCR; TCRdb's copy has only in-frame clones and leaves some out. The sample lists some 300,000 clones, around four fifths occurring once. The sample here was PBMCs, taken before ibrutinib treatment. These receptors originate from a human donor with chronic lymphocytic leukemia.

The V call is TRBV10-3, the J call TRBJ2-1; D remains ambiguous. V shed 3 bases and J shed 5 bases, with 5 bases lying between them. Germline CDR1 reads ENHRY; CDR2 reads SYGVKD. CDR3 size: 12 residues. The CDR3 DNA reads as TGTGCCATCAGTGAAGCGAACAATGAGCAGTTCTTC. Translated: CAISEANNEQFF.

The V call is TRBV5-1, the J call TRBJ2-1; 13 bases map to TRBD2. Trimming cost V 2 bases and J 0 bases; bases outside gene matches: 17. The CDR3 loop spans 22 amino acids. Germline CDR1 is SGHRS and CDR2 is YFSETQ. Here the CDR3 reads CASSLPRDTTSGRASSYNEQFF. The CDR3 DNA reads TGCGCCAGCAGCTTACCCAGAGATACCACTAGCGGGAGGGCGAGCTCCTACAATGAGCAGTTCTTC.

In DNA form, the CDR3 reads TGTGCCAGCAGATTACAACAGTTTTCAGGGGTTGGCTACACCTTC. Translation: CASRLQQFSGVGYTF. V is TRBV27 and J is TRBJ1-2; tentatively, D is TRBD1 (6 bases). Germline CDR1 and CDR2: MNHEY and SMNVEV (reference sequence). Trimming cost V 6 bases and J 7 bases, with 21 bases left between them. The CDR3 contains 15 residues.

The chain's CDR3 is CASSFLDRDYGYTF. CDR3 DNA sequence: TGTGCCAGCAGCTTCCTGGACAGGGACTATGGCTACACCTTC. This chain joins TRBV7-2 and TRBJ1-2; 8 positions agree with TRBD1. Germline V gene sequence: CDR1 SGHTA, CDR2 FQGNSA. Trimming removed 3 bases from V and 3 bases from J; junction bases left unmatched: 3. CDR3 length: 14 amino acids.

V usage is TRBV7-6 and J usage is TRBJ2-3, with 7 positions matching TRBD2. The germline V gene encodes CDR1 SGHVS and CDR2 FNYEAQ. CDR3 length equals 15 residues. The V and J ends lost 4 bases and 3 bases, in that order; junction bases with no gene match: 7. CDR3 in DNA: TGTGCCAGCAGCTCTAGCGGAGGGGATACAGATACGCAGTATTTT. This codes for CASSSSGGDTDTQYF. The full variable domain, in which reference TRBV7-6 and TRBJ2-3 provide the parts outside the CDR3, is GAGVSQSPRYKVTKRGQDVALRCDPISGHVSLYWYRQALGQGPEFLTYFNYEAQQDKSGLPNDRFSAERPEGSISTLTIQRTEQRDSAMYRCASSSSGGDTDTQYFGPGTRLTVL.